These T cell receptor beta chains were read from a single sample in a study of a mutant IDH1 vaccine in newly diagnosed glioma. These TCRs are of unknown antigen specificity. Only in-frame clones appear in the TCRdb table, and some are missing; sequencing was by immunoSEQ multiplex PCR. This repertoire shows about 65,000 clones, about 88% found once; its top ten account for roughly 4%. Sequencing was performed on PBMCs, taken from a glioma patient whose treatment included an IDH1 peptide vaccine. These receptors were taken from a man aged 30-40 years with glioma. The conserved cysteine and the conserved F or W are not part of the CDR3 here.

V	J	CDR3
TRBV6-6	TRBJ1-2	ASSLDRYGYT
TRBV7-9	TRBJ2-3	ASSPGLASTDTQY
TRBV7-8	TRBJ2-1	ASSLVGLAGRSYNEQF
TRBV5-1	NA	ATSPGTATYEQY
TRBV4-2	TRBJ1-2	ASSQQSAGNYGYT
TRBV7-9	TRBJ1-2	ASRPTGNYGYT
TRBV11-2	TRBJ1-1	ASSLDRVLNTEAF
TRBV6-4	TRBJ1-2	ASSPSGRGEANYGYT
TRBV7-4	TRBJ2-6	ASSSPSGGSGGANVLT
TRBV5-4	TRBJ2-7	ASSFGSLAGPGEQY
TRBV4-1	TRBJ1-6	ASSPQPLNSPLH
TRBV28	TRBJ1-6	ASSLFKGALTGALH
TRBV10-2	TRBJ2-1	ASRGRGGPYNEQF
TRBV27	TRBJ1-1	ASSLFAGTNTEAF
TRBV11-2	TRBJ1-4	ASSLAVDIWSNEKLF
TRBV6-4	TRBJ2-3	ASSEGTSGGTDTQY
TRBV7-9	TRBJ2-5	ASSFFGRQETQY
TRBV18	TRBJ2-3	ASSPQQGLAGSTDTQY
TRBV7-9	TRBJ1-2	ASSFGYGYT
TRBV4-2	TRBJ1-6	ASSQGADRNSPLH
TRBV5-5	TRBJ1-2	ASSLIGTGGDGYT
TRBV28	TRBJ2-7	ASRDTYEQY
TRBV29-1	TRBJ2-7	SAHGNEQY
TRBV5-1	TRBJ2-5	ASTGQGPKGGTQY
TRBV15	TRBJ2-3	ATSRERGGTDTQY
TRBV19	TRBJ1-1	ASSLGHLNTEAF
TRBV7-9	TRBJ1-6	ASSSGEIFRVGRRSPLH
TRBV13	TRBJ1-4	ASSSRTEPLINEKLF
TRBV5-6	TRBJ2-1	ASSSLTSGGYNEQF
TRBV14	TRBJ1-3	ASSQVTGGKGNTIY
TRBV4-1	TRBJ2-1	ASSQDLDRATYNEQF
TRBV5-1	TRBJ1-1	ASSLFLYTEAF
TRBV11-2	NA	ASSFRRPNEQY
TRBV7-9	TRBJ1-5	ASSLDRGPTQPQH
TRBV5-4	TRBJ1-1	ASSLRVNTEAF